The rows below give T cell receptor beta chains drawn from one sample of a study of blood T cell repertoires in COVID-19. Only in-frame clones appear in the TCRdb table, and some are missing; sequencing was by immunoSEQ multiplex PCR. The table has fewer than 300,000 clones, 83% seen once. Sequencing was performed on peripheral blood. The receptors here all came from a woman aged 70-85 years with active or convalescent COVID-19. Both conserved end residues are part of each CDR3. The D gene is left open where the match is weak. The listing skips clone size in some rows; elsewhere it reads once, few, many or a size class.

d_call: -
j_call: TRBJ1-5
clone_size: -
cdr3_length: 14
v_call: TRBV3-1/TRBV3-2
cdr3_nt: TGTGCCCTTTGGTTAGGGGAGGACAATCAGCCCCAGCATTTT
cdr3_aa: CALWLGEDNQPQHF

d_call: TRBD2
j_call: TRBJ2-1
clone_size: -
cdr3_length: 15
v_call: TRBV30
cdr3_nt: TGTGCCTGGAGGCGGGGACTAATCCCCTACAATGAGCAGTTCTTC
cdr3_aa: CAWRRGLIPYNEQFF

d_call: -
j_call: TRBJ1-1
clone_size: -
cdr3_length: 15
v_call: TRBV6-1
cdr3_nt: TGTGCCAGCAGTGAAGCGTTTTTGCGGGGGTCTGGAGCTTTCTTT
cdr3_aa: CASSEAFLRGSGAFF

d_call: -
j_call: TRBJ2-7
clone_size: -
cdr3_length: 16
v_call: TRBV4-1
cdr3_nt: TGCGCCAGCAGCCGAGACGGGACTTTGGGGGGCTACGAGCAGTACTTC
cdr3_aa: CASSRDGTLGGYEQYF

d_call: TRBD1
j_call: TRBJ2-7
clone_size: once
cdr3_length: 14
v_call: TRBV9
cdr3_nt: TGTGCCAGCAGCGTGGGGGGACAGGGTAACGAGCAGTACTTC
cdr3_aa: CASSVGGQGNEQYF

d_call: TRBD1
j_call: TRBJ1-5
clone_size: -
cdr3_length: 17
v_call: TRBV6-2/TRBV6-3
cdr3_nt: TGTGCCAGCAGTTACTCCCGCCCCGACAGGGGGGGACAGCCCCAGCATTTT
cdr3_aa: CASSYSRPDRGGQPQHF

d_call: -
j_call: TRBJ2-2
clone_size: once
cdr3_length: 14
v_call: TRBV5-1
cdr3_nt: TGCGCCAGCACCGGGAGGACAGACACCGGGGAGCTGTTTTTT
cdr3_aa: CASTGRTDTGELFF

d_call: -
j_call: TRBJ2-3
clone_size: -
cdr3_length: 14
v_call: TRBV19
cdr3_nt: TGTGCCAGTAGTCCGCCCGGCAGTTGGAGTACGCAGTATTTT
cdr3_aa: CASSPPGSWSTQYF

d_call: -
j_call: TRBJ2-1
clone_size: -
cdr3_length: 15
v_call: TRBV5-4
cdr3_nt: TGTGCCAGCAGCTTTGGACAGTCCTCCTACAATGAGCAGTTCTTC
cdr3_aa: CASSFGQSSYNEQFF

d_call: TRBD2
j_call: TRBJ2-3
clone_size: -
cdr3_length: 16
v_call: TRBV7-9
cdr3_nt: TGTGCCAGCAGCTTAGCGAGCGGGGGGTCCACAGATACGCAGTATTTT
cdr3_aa: CASSLASGGSTDTQYF

d_call: -
j_call: TRBJ1-6
clone_size: -
cdr3_length: 14
v_call: TRBV6-5
cdr3_nt: TGTGCCAGCACAGCCCATGAGGATAATTCACCCCTCCACTTT
cdr3_aa: CASTAHEDNSPLHF

d_call: TRBD1
j_call: TRBJ1-1
clone_size: -
cdr3_length: 16
v_call: TRBV16
cdr3_nt: TGTGCCAGCAGCCCCGACTTGGACAGGGGCCATACTGAAGCTTTCTTT
cdr3_aa: CASSPDLDRGHTEAFF

d_call: -
j_call: TRBJ2-7
clone_size: once
cdr3_length: 15
v_call: TRBV14
cdr3_nt: TGTGCCAGCAGCCAAGATATGCAGGGCGTCTACGAGCAGTACTTC
cdr3_aa: CASSQDMQGVYEQYF

d_call: -
j_call: TRBJ2-7
clone_size: -
cdr3_length: 13
v_call: TRBV18
cdr3_nt: TGTGCCAGCTCATGGGCAGGGAACTACGAGCAGTACTTC
cdr3_aa: CASSWAGNYEQYF

d_call: -
j_call: TRBJ1-4
clone_size: -
cdr3_length: 16
v_call: TRBV7-2
cdr3_nt: TGTGCCAGCAGCCCAGACAGGAATTTTGGCCATGAAAAACTGTTTTTT
cdr3_aa: CASSPDRNFGHEKLFF

d_call: TRBD1
j_call: TRBJ2-3
clone_size: -
cdr3_length: 14
v_call: TRBV30
cdr3_nt: TGTGCCTGGAGTGTACAGGGGGGCACAGATACGCAGTATTTT
cdr3_aa: CAWSVQGGTDTQYF